This T cell receptor beta chain was captured by sequencing in a study of cytomegalovirus exposure and HLA in healthy donors. Findings and caveats of the study: A few V segments could not be told apart, such as TRBV6-2 and TRBV6-3, and were left out.

This clone was seen a handful of times. Its antigen remains unknown. V lost 4 bases to trimming and J lost 6 bases; unmatched junction nucleotides: 5. The CDR3 runs to 13 residues. CDR1 ENHRY and CDR2 SYGVKD come from the germline V gene. 13 Jbeta primers and 60 Vbeta primers were used for the PCR. Produced via immunoSEQ multiplex PCR; TCRdb's table is partial and in-frame only. The data show about 140,000 clones, approximately 84% seen once. The sequenced sample consisted of PBMCs. The rearrangement joins TRBV10-3 to TRBJ2-7; 8 bases line up with TRBD2. This TCR came from a woman in her 40s in good health and CMV-seronegative. CDR3 protein: CAISAGTSPEQYF. In nucleotides, the CDR3 is TGTGCCATCAGTGCCGGGACTAGTCCCGAGCAGTACTTC.